The present TCR beta chain was sequenced within a study of Ad26.COV2.S vaccination and SARS-CoV-2 variants. For the study at large: The Ad26.COV2.S arm of the COV1001 trial was where the donor was placed. The vaccine Ad26.COV2.S was put into the muscle once, or twice with 56 days between.

Treatment denoted: roughly 18 received Ad26.COV2.S at low or high dose, single or two shots; about 5 received placebo; per-sample allocation not given. The investigators took samples on day 63 after the first vaccine or placebo injection. This clone appeared a few times. Profiling relied on immunoSEQ multiplex PCR, and the TCRdb table lists in-frame clones only, not all of them. The sample lists 500,000 or so clones, around nine tenths occurring once. The sample in question was peripheral blood, obtained in a trial of Ad26.COV2.S vaccine versus placebo. This sequence originates from a person aged 18-65 years who received the Ad26.COV2.S COVID-19 vaccine or a placebo.

The CDR3: CASSGSGVQPQHF. The CDR3 coding sequence is TGTGCCAGCAGCGGCTCGGGGGTTCAGCCCCAGCATTTT. V usage is TRBV7-2 and J usage is TRBJ1-5; D is possibly TRBD1 (5 bases). The CDR3 sequence is 13 residues long. Germline assignment: CDR1 SGHTA and CDR2 FQGNSA. Trimming took 5 bases from V and 6 from J, leaving 11 bases between them.